This TCR beta chain was sequenced in a study of control samples from healthy donors and cancer patients. TCRdb's table, derived via immunoSEQ multiplex PCR, lists solely in-frame clones and lacks some. Here the sample spans around 80,000 clones, roughly 88% being singletons. The CDR3 contains 13 residues. After removal of 4 bases from V and 6 bases from J, the junction contained 4 bases not matched to a gene. CDR1 and CDR2 (germline): SGDLS, YYNGEE. The material sequenced was blood. This sequence originates from a woman aged 45-65 years in good health. The rearrangement uses TRBV9 and TRBJ2-7; 10 bases align to TRBD1. The CDR3 nucleotides read TGTGCCAGCAGCAGGACAGGGGGGGGCGAGCAGTACTTC. It codes for CASSRTGGGEQYF.